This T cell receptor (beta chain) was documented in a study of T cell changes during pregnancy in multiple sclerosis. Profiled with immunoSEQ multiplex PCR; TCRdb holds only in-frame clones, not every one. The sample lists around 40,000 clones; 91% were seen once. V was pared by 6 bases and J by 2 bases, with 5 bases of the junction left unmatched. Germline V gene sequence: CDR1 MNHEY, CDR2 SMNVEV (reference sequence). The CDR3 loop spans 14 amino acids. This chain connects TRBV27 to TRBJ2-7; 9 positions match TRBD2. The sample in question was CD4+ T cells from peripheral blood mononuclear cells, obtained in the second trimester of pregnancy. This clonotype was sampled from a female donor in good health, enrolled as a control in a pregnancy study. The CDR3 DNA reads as TGTGCCAGCAGAACTAGCGGGCAAACCTACGAGCAGTACTTC. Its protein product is CASRTSGQTYEQYF.